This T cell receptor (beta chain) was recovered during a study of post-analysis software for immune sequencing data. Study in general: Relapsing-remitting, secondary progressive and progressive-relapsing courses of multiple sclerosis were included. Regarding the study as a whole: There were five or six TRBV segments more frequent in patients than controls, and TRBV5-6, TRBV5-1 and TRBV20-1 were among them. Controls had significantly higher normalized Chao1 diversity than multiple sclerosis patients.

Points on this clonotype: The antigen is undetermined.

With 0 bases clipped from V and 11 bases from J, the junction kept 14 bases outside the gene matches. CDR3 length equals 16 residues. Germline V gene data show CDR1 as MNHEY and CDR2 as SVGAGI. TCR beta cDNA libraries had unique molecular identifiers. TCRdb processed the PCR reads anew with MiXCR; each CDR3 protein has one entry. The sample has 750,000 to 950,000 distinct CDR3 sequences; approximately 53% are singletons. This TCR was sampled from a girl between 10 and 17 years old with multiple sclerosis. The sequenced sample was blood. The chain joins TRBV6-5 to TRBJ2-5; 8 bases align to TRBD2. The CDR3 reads CASSYSRPAGVGEQYF. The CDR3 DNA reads TGTGCCAGCAGTTACTCGAGGCCAGCGGGAGTGGGTGAGCAGTACTTC.